Shown below are 20 T cell receptor beta chains from a single sample sequenced in a study of T-cell memory formation after mild COVID-19. TCRdb re-called the 5' RACE reads with MiXCR, one entry per CDR3 protein. This sample yields some 190,000 distinct CDR3 sequences, of which about a sixth are seen a single time; approximately 2% belongs to the top ten. Specimen: PBMCs or a T cell subset sorted from them (not recorded which). Receptors were obtained from an adult woman who had mild COVID-19 (a few samples of this study predate the infection). Cell type and time point are not known.

The chain uses TRBV6-5 and TRBJ2-1, with 13 nucleotides matching TRBD2. The CDR3 spans 16 residues. J gave up 3 bases and V 1 base, and 0 bases lay outside the gene matches. Looked up from germline, CDR1 is MNHEY and CDR2 is SVGAGI. Here the CDR3 reads CASSYWTSGSYNEQFF. CDR3 DNA sequence: TGTGCCAGCAGTTACTGGACTAGCGGGAGCTACAATGAGCAGTTCTTC.

This clonotype was observed a handful of times. The gene calls are TRBV9 and TRBJ2-7, with TRBD1 as a possible D gene (6 bases). This CDR3 has 13 residues. Germline CDR1 SGDLS, CDR2 YYNGEE. Trimming pared 4 bases from V and 6 bases from J, leaving 14 bases between. The CDR3 reads CASSSNRVSEQYF. The CDR3 coding sequence is TGTGCCAGCAGCAGCAACAGGGTCAGCGAGCAGTACTTC.

This clonotype was counted between two and nine times. This chain uses TRBV12-3 or TRBV12-4 with TRBJ2-1; tentatively, D is TRBD1 (5 bases). This CDR3 is built from 14 residues. V was clipped by 6 bases and J by 7 bases, with 16 bases between them. The CDR3, as DNA: TGTGCCAGCAGAACACTGACAGCAACTAATGAGCAGTTCTTC. Protein: CASRTLTATNEQFF.

The CDR3 protein is CASSPVGTAKNIQYF. Here the CDR3 DNA reads TGTGCCAGCAGCCCCGTTGGGACAGCCAAAAACATTCAGTACTTC. The J gene is TRBJ2-4, the V gene TRBV7-9; D may match TRBD1 or TRBD2 (5 bases each). This CDR3 region has 15 residues. Germline CDR1 reads SEHNR; CDR2 reads FQNEAQ (reference sequence). Deletions cut 5 bases from V and 0 bases from J, with 11 bases between.

This clonotype was recorded a few times. The gene calls are TRBV2 and TRBJ2-3, with a possible D match to TRBD1 (6 bases). The CDR3 sequence is 14 residues long. Per germline, CDR1 SNHLY and CDR2 FYNNEI. Trimming took 0 bases from V and 5 from J, leaving 9 bases between them. The CDR3 loop reads CASSEAGGKDTQYF. The CDR3 coding sequence is TGTGCCAGCAGTGAAGCAGGGGGAAAAGATACGCAGTATTTT. Full variable domain (rest looked up from reference TRBV2 and TRBJ2-3): EPEVTQTPSHQVTQMGQEVILRCVPISNHLYFYWYRQILGQKVEFLVSFYNNEISEKSEIFDDQFSVERPDGSNFTLKIRSTKLEDSAMYFCASSEAGGKDTQYFGPGTRLTVL.

The genes are TRBV12-3 or TRBV12-4 and TRBJ2-1; 7 bases line up with TRBD2. Trimming cost V 5 bases and J 12 bases; bases outside gene matches: 4. CDR3 length equals 11 residues. Here the CDR3 DNA reads TGTGCCAGCAGTCAAACGGGGGGGCAGTTCTTC. This translates into CASSQTGGQFF.

This clonotype was seen many times. The gene calls are TRBV5-5 and TRBJ2-7; 8 positions match TRBD1. Germline V lookup: CDR1 SGHKS, CDR2 YYEKEE (reference sequence). The CDR3 consists of 14 residues. The V gene end was trimmed by 4 bases and the J gene end by 2 bases; junction bases not matched to a gene: 5. The chain's CDR3 is CASSRGQAPYEQYF. CDR3 sequence (DNA): TGTGCCAGCAGCCGGGGACAGGCCCCCTACGAGCAGTACTTC. Using reference TRBV5-5 and TRBJ2-7 for the parts outside the CDR3, the full variable domain is DAGVTQSPTHLIKTRGQQVTLRCSPISGHKSVSWYQQVLGQGPQFIFQYYEKEERGRGNFPDRFSARQFPNYSSELNVNALLLGDSALYLCASSRGQAPYEQYFGPGTRLTVT.

The rearrangement uses TRBV20-1 and TRBJ1-1, with 10 bases fitting TRBD1. Germline V gene sequence: CDR1 DFQATT, CDR2 SNEGSKA (reference sequence). The CDR3 has 20 amino acids. The trim removed 1 base at V and 1 base at J, leaving 18 bases unmatched. The DNA for the CDR3 is TGCAGTGCTAGAGCCCCGGGACAGGGGAGGCCCGCATGGGAGAACACTGAAGCTTTCTTT. Translation gives CSARAPGQGRPAWENTEAFF.

This clonotype came up a few times. The V gene is TRBV7-2, the J gene TRBJ2-3, with 12 bases fitting TRBD2. In germline, CDR1 is SGHTA, CDR2 FQGNSA. The CDR3 is made up of 18 amino acids. Germline trimming cut 3 bases from V and 1 base from J; bases unmatched to any gene: 8. The CDR3 DNA is TGTGCCAGCAGCTTCCTAGCGGGAGGGCCGGTGGGCACAGATACGCAGTATTTT. Encoded protein: CASSFLAGGPVGTDTQYF.

The chain couples TRBV4-3 to TRBJ2-3; D uncertain. Germline V gene sequence: CDR1 LGHNA, CDR2 YSLEER. V dropped 1 base and J dropped 8 bases, with 10 bases sitting between them. The CDR3 is made up of 13 amino acids. The CDR3 sequence is CASSQVRQGTQYF. CDR3 DNA sequence: TGCGCCAGCAGCCAAGTCCGGCAAGGTACGCAGTATTTT.

This clonotype was seen ten or more times. This sequence joins TRBV5-1 and TRBJ2-6; D remains unclear. The V and J ends lost 1 base and 1 base respectively, with 6 bases between them. The CDR3 extends over 15 amino acids. Germline loops: CDR1 SGHRS, CDR2 YFSETQ. CDR3 residues: CASSLTSSGANVLTF. CDR3 in DNA: TGCGCCAGCAGCTTGACCTCATCTGGGGCCAACGTCCTGACTTTC.

The chain is built from TRBV12-3 or TRBV12-4 and TRBJ1-3; possible D gene TRBD1, 6 bases. The V and J ends lost 6 bases and 0 bases respectively, with 12 bases between them. The CDR3 has 15 amino acids. The DNA for the CDR3 is TGTGCCAGCAGCCTCGGACAGAGCTCTGGAAACACCATATATTTT. Translated: CASSLGQSSGNTIYF.

This clonotype appeared many times. The V gene is TRBV7-8, the J gene TRBJ2-1, with 7 bases fitting TRBD2. The CDR3 loop spans 13 amino acids. Trimming at V came to 5 bases and at J to 7 bases, leaving 5 bases not matched to a gene. CDR1 is SGHVS, CDR2 FQNEAQ, per germline. The CDR3 reads CASSPGGGNEQFF. The DNA of the CDR3 is TGTGCCAGCAGCCCCGGCGGGGGTAATGAGCAGTTCTTC.

This clonotype has a handful of counts. The chain couples TRBV9 to TRBJ1-1, with a possible D match to TRBD1 (5 bases). From germline, CDR1 is SGDLS and CDR2 YYNGEE. V gave up 3 bases and J gave up 3 bases, with 21 bases separating them. This CDR3 is 17 amino acids long. CDR3 in amino acids: CASSGGVIGRSDTEAFF. DNA for the CDR3: TGTGCCAGCAGCGGAGGGGTCATAGGAAGATCGGACACTGAAGCTTTCTTT.

This clonotype was picked up a small number of times. J is TRBJ2-6 and V is TRBV5-1, with TRBD1 identical over 9 bases. Germline V lookup: CDR1 SGHRS, CDR2 YFSETQ. This CDR3 region has 19 residues. J was trimmed by 0 bases and V by 1 base; bases with no gene match: 8. This chain's CDR3 is CASSLTVGTGLSGANVLTF. For the CDR3, the DNA is TGCGCCAGCAGCTTGACGGTGGGGACAGGGCTCTCTGGGGCCAACGTCCTGACTTTC.

This clonotype was recorded many times. The rearrangement joins TRBV20-1 to TRBJ1-1; D ambiguous. Trimming pared 5 bases from V and 3 bases from J, leaving 13 bases between. The CDR3 contains 13 residues. Germline values: CDR1 DFQATT, CDR2 SNEGSKA (reference sequence). The chain's CDR3 is CSAPNPEDTEAFF. The CDR3 DNA reads TGCAGTGCTCCAAACCCCGAGGACACTGAAGCTTTCTTT.

This clonotype showed up just a few times. The chain employs TRBV11-2 and TRBJ1-5; D perhaps matches TRBD1 (6 bases). The CDR3 has 14 residues. The germline gives CDR1 SGHAT, CDR2 FQNNGV. The V and J ends lost 5 bases and 5 bases respectively, with 13 bases between them. CDR3 sequence (DNA): TGTGCCAGCAGCCGTACAGGGATGGATCAGCCCCAGCATTTT. It yields the protein CASSRTGMDQPQHF.

CDR3 protein: CASSLGDAVNTEAFF. Here the CDR3 DNA reads TGCGCCAGCAGCTTGGGGGACGCAGTGAACACTGAAGCTTTCTTT. The rearrangement joins TRBV5-1 to TRBJ1-1; D is perhaps TRBD1 (5 bases). The CDR3 covers 15 residues. Trimming removed 0 bases from V and 0 bases from J, with 9 bases in between. The V gene's germline CDR1 is SGHRS and CDR2 YFSETQ. Looking up the rest from reference TRBV5-1 and TRBJ1-1 gives the full variable domain: KAGVTQTPRYLIKTRGQQVTLSCSPISGHRSVSWYQQTPGQGLQFLFEYFSETQRNKGNFPGRFSGRQFSNSRSEMNVSTLELGDSALYLCASSLGDAVNTEAFFGQGTRLTVV.

This clonotype was counted a few times. The chain recombines TRBV4-3 with TRBJ2-7, with a weak D call TRBD2 (5 bases). The V gene lost 1 base and the J gene lost 0 bases, with 13 bases spanning the gap. Germline V lookup: CDR1 LGHNA, CDR2 YSLEER. CDR3 length equals 16 residues. The CDR3 is CASSQGARGLSYEQYF. The CDR3 DNA follows: TGCGCCAGCAGCCAAGGGGCAAGAGGGCTCTCCTACGAGCAGTACTTC.

V usage is TRBV5-1 and J usage is TRBJ1-1; D is possibly TRBD1 (6 bases). The CDR3 contains 13 residues. Germline V gives CDR1 SGHRS, CDR2 YFSETQ. Trimming took off 2 bases at V and 10 bases at J, with 15 bases between the two ends. The CDR3 bases are TGCGCCAGCAGCTTTGGATACAGGGAGTTAGCTTTCTTT. Its translation is CASSFGYRELAFF.